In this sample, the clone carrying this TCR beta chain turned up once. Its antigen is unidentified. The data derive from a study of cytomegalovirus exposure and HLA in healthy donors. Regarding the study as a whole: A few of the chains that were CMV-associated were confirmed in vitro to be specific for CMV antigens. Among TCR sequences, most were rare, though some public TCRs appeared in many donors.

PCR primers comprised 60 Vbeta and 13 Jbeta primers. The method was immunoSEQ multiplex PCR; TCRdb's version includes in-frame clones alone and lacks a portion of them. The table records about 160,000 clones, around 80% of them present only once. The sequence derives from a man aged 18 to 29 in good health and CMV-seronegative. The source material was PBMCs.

CDR3 region: CASSSRGGNEKLFF. The CDR3 coding sequence is TGTGCCAGCAGTTCACGCGGAGGTAATGAAAAACTGTTTTTT. The chain combines TRBV27 with TRBJ1-4; no reliable D call. Germline CDR1 MNHEY, CDR2 SMNVEV (reference sequence). V gave up 4 bases and J gave up 4 bases, with 10 bases separating them. The CDR3 extends over 14 amino acids. Looking up the rest from reference TRBV27 and TRBJ1-4 gives the full variable domain: EAQVTQNPRYLITVTGKKLTVTCSQNMNHEYMSWYRQDPGLGLRQIYYSMNVEVTDKGDVPEGYKVSRKEKRNFPLILESPSPNQTSLYFCASSSRGGNEKLFFGSGTQLSVL.